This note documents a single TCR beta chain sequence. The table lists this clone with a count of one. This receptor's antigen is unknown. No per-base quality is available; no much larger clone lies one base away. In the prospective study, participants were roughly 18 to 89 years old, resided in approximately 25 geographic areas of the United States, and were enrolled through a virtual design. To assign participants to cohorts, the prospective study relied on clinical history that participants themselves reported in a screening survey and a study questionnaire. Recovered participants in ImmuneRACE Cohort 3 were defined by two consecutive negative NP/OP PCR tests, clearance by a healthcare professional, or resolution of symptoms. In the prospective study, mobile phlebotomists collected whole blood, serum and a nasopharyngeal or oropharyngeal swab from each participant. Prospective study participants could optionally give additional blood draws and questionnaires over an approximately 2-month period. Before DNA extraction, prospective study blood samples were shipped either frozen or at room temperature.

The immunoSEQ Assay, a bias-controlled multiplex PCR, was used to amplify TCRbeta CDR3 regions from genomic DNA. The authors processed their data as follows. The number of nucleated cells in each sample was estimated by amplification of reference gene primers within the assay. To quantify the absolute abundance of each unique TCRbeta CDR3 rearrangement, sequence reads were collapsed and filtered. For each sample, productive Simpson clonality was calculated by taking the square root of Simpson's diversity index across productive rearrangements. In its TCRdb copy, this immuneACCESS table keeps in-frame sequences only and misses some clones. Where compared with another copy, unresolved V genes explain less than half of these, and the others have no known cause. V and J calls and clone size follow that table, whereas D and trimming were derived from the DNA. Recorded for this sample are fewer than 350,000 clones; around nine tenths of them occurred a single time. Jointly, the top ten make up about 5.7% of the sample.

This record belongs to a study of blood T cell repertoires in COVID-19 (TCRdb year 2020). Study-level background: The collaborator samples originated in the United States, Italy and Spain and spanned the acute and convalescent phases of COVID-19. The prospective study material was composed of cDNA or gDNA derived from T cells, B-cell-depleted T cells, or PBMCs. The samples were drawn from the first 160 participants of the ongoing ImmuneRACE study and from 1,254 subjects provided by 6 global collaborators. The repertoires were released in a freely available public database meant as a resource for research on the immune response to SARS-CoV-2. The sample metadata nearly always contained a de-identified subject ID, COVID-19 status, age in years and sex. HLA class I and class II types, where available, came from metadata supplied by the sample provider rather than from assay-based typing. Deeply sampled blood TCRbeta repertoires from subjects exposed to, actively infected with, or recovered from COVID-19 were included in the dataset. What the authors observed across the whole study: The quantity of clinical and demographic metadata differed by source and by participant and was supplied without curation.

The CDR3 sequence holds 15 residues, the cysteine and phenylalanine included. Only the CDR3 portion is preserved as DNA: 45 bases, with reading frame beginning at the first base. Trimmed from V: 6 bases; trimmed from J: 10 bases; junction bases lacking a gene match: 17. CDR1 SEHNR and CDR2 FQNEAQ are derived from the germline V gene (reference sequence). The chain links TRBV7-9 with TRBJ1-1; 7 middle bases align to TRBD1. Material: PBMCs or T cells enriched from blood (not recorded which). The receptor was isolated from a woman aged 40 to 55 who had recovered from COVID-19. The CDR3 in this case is CASRGSQGLEQGAFF. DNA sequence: TGTGCCAGCAGGGGTTCACAGGGGCTTGAACAAGGAGCTTTCTTT.